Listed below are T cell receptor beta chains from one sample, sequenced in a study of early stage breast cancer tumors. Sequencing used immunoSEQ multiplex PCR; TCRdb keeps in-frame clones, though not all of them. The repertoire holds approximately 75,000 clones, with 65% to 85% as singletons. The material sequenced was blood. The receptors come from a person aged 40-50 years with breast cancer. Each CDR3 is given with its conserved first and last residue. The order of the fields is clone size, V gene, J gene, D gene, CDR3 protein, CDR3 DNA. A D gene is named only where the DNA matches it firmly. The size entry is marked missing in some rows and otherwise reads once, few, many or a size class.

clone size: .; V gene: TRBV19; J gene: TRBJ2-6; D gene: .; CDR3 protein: CASSTEISGANVLTF; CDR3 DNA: TGTGCCAGTAGTACTGAGATCTCTGGGGCCAACGTCCTGACTTTC
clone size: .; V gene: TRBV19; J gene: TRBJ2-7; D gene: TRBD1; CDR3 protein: CASSIKGTENYEQYF; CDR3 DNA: TGTGCCAGTAGTATTAAAGGGACAGAGAACTACGAGCAGTACTTC
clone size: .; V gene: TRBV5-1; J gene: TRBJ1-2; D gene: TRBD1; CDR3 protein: CASSPGQGDGYTF; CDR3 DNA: TGCGCCAGCAGCCCAGGGCAGGGGGATGGCTACACCTTC
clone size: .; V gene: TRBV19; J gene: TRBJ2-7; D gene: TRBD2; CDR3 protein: CASSTYLSGTSVEQYF; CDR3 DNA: TGTGCCAGTAGTACCTACCTTAGCGGGACCTCCGTCGAGCAGTACTTC
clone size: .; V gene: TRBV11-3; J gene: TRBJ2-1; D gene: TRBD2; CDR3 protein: CASSRSGRNEQFF; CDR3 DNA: TGTGCCAGCAGCCGTAGCGGGAGGAATGAGCAGTTCTTC
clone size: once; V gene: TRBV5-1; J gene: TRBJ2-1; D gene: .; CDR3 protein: CASSSQAGSYNEQFF; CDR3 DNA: TGCGCCAGCAGCTCTCAAGCGGGTTCCTACAATGAGCAGTTCTTC
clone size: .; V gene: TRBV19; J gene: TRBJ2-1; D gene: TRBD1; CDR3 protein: CASSPGGDEQFF; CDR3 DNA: TGTGCCAGTAGTCCAGGGGGAGATGAGCAGTTCTTC
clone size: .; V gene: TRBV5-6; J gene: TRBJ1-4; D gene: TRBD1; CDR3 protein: CASSPGQGGEKLFF; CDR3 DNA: TGTGCCAGCAGCCCGGGACAGGGAGGTGAAAAACTGTTTTTT
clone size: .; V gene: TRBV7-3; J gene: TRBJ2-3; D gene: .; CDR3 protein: CASSSGTPDTQYF; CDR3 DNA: TGTGCCAGCAGCTCCGGCACCCCAGATACGCAGTATTTT
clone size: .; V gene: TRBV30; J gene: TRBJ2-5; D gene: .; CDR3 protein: CAWSVQGETQYF; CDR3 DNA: TGTGCCTGGAGTGTACAGGGAGAGACCCAGTACTTC
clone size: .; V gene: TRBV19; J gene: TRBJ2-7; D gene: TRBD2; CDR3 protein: CASSFILLAGVDEQYF; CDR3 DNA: TGTGCCAGTAGTTTTATACTCCTAGCGGGAGTCGACGAGCAGTACTTC
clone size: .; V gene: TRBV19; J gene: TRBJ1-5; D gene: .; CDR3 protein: CASSIRSENQPQHF; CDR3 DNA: TGTGCCAGTAGTATAAGGTCCGAGAATCAGCCCCAGCATTTT
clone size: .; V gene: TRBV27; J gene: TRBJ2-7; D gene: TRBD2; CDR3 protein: CASSPRLAGTYEQYF; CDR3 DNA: TGTGCCAGCAGTCCCCGACTAGCGGGGACCTACGAGCAGTACTTC
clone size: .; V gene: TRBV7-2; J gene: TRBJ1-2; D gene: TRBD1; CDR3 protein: CASSLDRDRGYTF; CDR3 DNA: TGTGCCAGCAGCTTGGACAGGGACAGAGGCTACACCTTC
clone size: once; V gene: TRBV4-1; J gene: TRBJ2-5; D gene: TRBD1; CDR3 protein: CASSLRQGEETQYF; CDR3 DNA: TGCGCCAGCAGCCTGCGACAGGGCGAAGAGACCCAGTACTTC
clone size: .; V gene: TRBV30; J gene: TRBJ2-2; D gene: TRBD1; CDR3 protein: CAWRTGGYTGELFF; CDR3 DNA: TGTGCCTGGCGGACAGGGGGTTACACCGGGGAGCTGTTTTTT
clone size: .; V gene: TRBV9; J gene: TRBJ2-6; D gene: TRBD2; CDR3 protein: CASSVAPRTSGDLSGANVLTF; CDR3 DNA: TGTGCCAGCAGCGTAGCGCCTAGAACTAGCGGGGATCTCTCTGGGGCCAACGTCCTGACTTTC
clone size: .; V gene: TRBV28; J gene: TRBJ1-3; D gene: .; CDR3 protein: CASSLWTASGNTIYF; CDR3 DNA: TGTGCCAGCAGTTTATGGACAGCCTCTGGAAACACCATATATTTT
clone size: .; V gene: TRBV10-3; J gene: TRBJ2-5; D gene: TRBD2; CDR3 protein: CAISESREGTQYF; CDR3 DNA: TGTGCCATCAGTGAGTCGCGGGAGGGGACCCAGTACTTC
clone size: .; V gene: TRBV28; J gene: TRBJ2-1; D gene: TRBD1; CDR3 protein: CASSAETGSRYNEQFF; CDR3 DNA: TGTGCCAGCAGTGCCGAGACAGGGAGCAGATACAATGAGCAGTTCTTC
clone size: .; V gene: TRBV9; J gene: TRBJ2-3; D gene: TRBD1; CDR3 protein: CASSVKQGALVDTQYF; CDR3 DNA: TGTGCCAGCAGCGTCAAACAGGGGGCGCTTGTAGATACGCAGTATTTT
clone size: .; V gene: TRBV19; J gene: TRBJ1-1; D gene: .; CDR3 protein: CASSIGSSTEAFF; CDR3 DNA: TGTGCCAGTAGTATAGGGAGTTCCACTGAAGCTTTCTTT
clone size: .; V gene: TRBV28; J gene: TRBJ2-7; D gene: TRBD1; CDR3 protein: CASSSGQGPYEQYF; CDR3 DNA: TGTGCCAGCAGTTCGGGACAGGGGCCCTACGAGCAGTACTTC
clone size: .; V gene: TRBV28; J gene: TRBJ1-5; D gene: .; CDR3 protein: CASSGGLGPSLAHQPQHF; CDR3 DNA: TGTGCCAGCAGTGGGGGACTCGGGCCCTCACTCGCCCATCAGCCCCAGCATTTT
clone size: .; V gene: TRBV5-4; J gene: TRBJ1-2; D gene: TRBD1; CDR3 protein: CASSLDGQGSYGYTF; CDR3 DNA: TGTGCCAGCAGCTTGGATGGACAGGGGTCCTATGGCTACACCTTC
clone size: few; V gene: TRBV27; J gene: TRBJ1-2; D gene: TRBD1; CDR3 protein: CASRSGTGSNGYTF; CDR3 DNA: TGTGCCAGCAGATCCGGGACAGGGAGTAATGGCTACACCTTC
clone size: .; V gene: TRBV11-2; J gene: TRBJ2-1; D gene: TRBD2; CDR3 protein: CASSLRASGYNEQFF; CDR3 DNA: TGTGCCAGCAGCCTCAGGGCTAGCGGGTACAATGAGCAGTTCTTC
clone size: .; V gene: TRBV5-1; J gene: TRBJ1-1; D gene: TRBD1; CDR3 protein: CASSLGQGANTEAFF; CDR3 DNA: TGCGCCAGCAGCTTGGGACAGGGGGCAAACACTGAAGCTTTCTTT
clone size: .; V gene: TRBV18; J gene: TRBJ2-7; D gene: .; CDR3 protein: CASSPGEASAYEQYF; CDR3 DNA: TGTGCCAGCTCACCTGGAGAGGCTAGCGCCTACGAGCAGTACTTC
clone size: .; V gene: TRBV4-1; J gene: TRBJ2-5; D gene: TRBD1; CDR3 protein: CASSQDGTGQETQYF; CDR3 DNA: TGCGCCAGCAGCCAAGACGGGACAGGTCAAGAGACCCAGTACTTC
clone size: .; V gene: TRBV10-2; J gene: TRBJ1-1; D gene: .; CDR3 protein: CASSWVRQNTEAFF; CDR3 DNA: TGCGCCAGCAGTTGGGTCAGGCAGAACACTGAAGCTTTCTTT
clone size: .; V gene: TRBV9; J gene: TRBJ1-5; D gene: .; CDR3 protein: CASSVTGYSNQPQHF; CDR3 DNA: TGTGCCAGCAGCGTAACAGGTTATAGCAATCAGCCCCAGCATTTT
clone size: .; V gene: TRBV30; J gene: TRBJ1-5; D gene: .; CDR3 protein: CAWDRGNNQPQHF; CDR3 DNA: TGTGCCTGGGATAGGGGGAACAATCAGCCCCAGCATTTT
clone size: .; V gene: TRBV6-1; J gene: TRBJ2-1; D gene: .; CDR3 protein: CASRLGIGEQFF; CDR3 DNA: TGTGCCAGCAGGTTAGGGATCGGTGAGCAGTTCTTC
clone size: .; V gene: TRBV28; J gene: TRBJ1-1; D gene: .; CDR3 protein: CASSSPSGNTEAFF; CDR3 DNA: TGTGCCAGCAGTTCCCCATCAGGGAACACTGAAGCTTTCTTT
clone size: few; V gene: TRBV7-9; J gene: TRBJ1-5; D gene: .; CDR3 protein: CASSLYQGEGNQPQHF; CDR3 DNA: TGTGCCAGCAGCCTCTACCAGGGAGAGGGCAATCAGCCCCAGCATTTT
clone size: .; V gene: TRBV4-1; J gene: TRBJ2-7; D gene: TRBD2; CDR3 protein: CASSQEGTSYYEQYF; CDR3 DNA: TGCGCCAGCAGCCAAGAAGGGACTAGCTACTACGAGCAGTACTTC
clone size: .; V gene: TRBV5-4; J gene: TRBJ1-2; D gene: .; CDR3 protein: CASRADPKYGYTF; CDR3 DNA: TGTGCCAGCAGAGCTGACCCTAAATATGGCTACACCTTC
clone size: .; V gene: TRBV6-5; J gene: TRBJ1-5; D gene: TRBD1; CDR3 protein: CASSPRGQLPQHF; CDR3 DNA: TGTGCCAGCAGTCCACGGGGACAGCTGCCCCAGCATTTT
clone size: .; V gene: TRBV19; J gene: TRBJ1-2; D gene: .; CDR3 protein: CASSNLGVGYTF; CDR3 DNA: TGTGCCAGTAGTAATCTAGGGGTCGGCTACACCTTC
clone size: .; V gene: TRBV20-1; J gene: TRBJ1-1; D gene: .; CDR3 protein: CSARQSEAFF; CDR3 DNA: TGCAGTGCTCGGCAGTCTGAAGCTTTCTTT
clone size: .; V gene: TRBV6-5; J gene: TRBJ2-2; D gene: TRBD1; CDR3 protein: CASRRDRLTGELFF; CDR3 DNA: TGTGCCAGCAGACGGGACAGATTGACCGGGGAGCTGTTTTTT
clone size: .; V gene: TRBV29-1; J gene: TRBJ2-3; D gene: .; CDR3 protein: CSVAIGGTDTQYF; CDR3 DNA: TGCAGCGTTGCGATAGGGGGCACAGATACGCAGTATTTT
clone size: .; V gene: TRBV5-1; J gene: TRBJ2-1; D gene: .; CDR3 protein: CASSLRQFGNEQFF; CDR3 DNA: TGCGCCAGCAGCCTAAGACAGTTCGGCAATGAGCAGTTCTTC
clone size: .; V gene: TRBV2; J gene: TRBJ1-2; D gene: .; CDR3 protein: CASSDIVWGGYTF; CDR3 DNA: TGTGCCAGCAGTGATATCGTTTGGGGTGGCTACACCTTC
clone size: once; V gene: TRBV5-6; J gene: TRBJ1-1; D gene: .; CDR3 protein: CASSLRGTEAFF; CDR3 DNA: TGTGCCAGCAGCCTCAGGGGCACTGAAGCTTTCTTT
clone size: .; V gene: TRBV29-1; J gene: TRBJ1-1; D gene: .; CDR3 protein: CSVEDHARLNTEAFF; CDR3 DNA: TGCAGCGTTGAAGATCATGCACGTCTGAACACTGAAGCTTTCTTT
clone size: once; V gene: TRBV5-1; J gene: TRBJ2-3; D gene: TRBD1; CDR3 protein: CASSLTGGAADTQYF; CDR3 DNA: TGCGCCAGCAGCTTGACAGGGGGCGCGGCAGATACGCAGTATTTT
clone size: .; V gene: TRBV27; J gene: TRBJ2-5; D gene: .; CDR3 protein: CASRRVRRETQYF; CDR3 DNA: TGTGCCAGCAGGAGGGTCCGGCGAGAGACCCAGTACTTC
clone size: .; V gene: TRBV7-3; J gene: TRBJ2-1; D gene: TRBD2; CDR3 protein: CASSFRLAGVHEQFF; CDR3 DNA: TGTGCCAGCAGTTTTAGACTAGCGGGAGTTCATGAGCAGTTCTTC
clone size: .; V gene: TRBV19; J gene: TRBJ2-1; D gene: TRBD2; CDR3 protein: CASSNGDGGYNEQFF; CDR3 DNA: TGTGCCAGTAGTAATGGGGACGGGGGGTACAATGAGCAGTTCTTC
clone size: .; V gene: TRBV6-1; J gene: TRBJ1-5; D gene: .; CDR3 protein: CASSEAGKQPQHF; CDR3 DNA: TGTGCCAGCAGTGAAGCAGGGAAGCAGCCCCAGCATTTT
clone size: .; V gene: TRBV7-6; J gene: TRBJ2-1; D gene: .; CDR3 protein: CASSPRYNVGQFF; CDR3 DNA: TGTGCCAGCAGCCCCCGTTACAATGTGGGGCAGTTCTTC
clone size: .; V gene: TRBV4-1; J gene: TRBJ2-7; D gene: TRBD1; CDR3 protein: CASPTGTGLAEQYF; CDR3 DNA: TGCGCCAGCCCAACCGGGACAGGGTTGGCCGAGCAGTACTTC
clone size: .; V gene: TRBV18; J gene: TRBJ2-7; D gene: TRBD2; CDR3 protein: CASSGTSGSYEQYF; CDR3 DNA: TGTGCCAGCTCGGGGACTAGCGGATCTTACGAGCAGTACTTC
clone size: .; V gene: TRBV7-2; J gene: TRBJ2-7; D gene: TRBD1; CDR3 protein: CASSPTAGQGYEQYF; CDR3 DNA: TGTGCCAGCAGCCCTACGGCCGGACAGGGCTACGAGCAGTACTTC
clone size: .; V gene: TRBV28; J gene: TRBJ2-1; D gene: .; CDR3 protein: CASTGEGKPYNEQFF; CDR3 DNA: TGTGCCAGCACTGGAGAAGGCAAGCCCTACAATGAGCAGTTCTTC
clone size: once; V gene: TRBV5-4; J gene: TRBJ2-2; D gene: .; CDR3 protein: CASSPEVTGELFF; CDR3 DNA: TGTGCCAGCAGCCCAGAGGTCACCGGGGAGCTGTTTTTT
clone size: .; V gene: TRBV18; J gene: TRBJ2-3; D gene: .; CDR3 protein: CASSPQGISAGDTQYF; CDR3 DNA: TGTGCCAGCTCACCCCAGGGGATTTCTGCTGGAGATACGCAGTATTTT
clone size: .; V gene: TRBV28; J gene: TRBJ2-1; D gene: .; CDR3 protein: CASSPRGEQFF; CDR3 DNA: TGTGCCAGCAGTCCCCGGGGTGAGCAGTTCTTC